Each of the 7 T cell receptor beta chains below was sequenced from the same sample in a study of OX40 agonist ivuxolimab in advanced cancers. Clones were sequenced by immunoSEQ multiplex PCR, and TCRdb holds only the in-frame ones, with some missing. The sample consists of over 65,000 clones, around 79% of them appearing once. Sequencing was performed on CD4+ or CD8+ T cells sorted from blood, taken in a trial of the OX40 agonist ivuxolimab. Receptors originate from an adult with an advanced solid tumor such as melanoma, head and neck, liver or kidney cancer.

This chain connects TRBV4-3 to TRBJ2-3, with 11 bases matching TRBD2. The V and J ends lost 0 bases and 5 bases, in that order; junction bases with no gene match: 4. CDR3 size: 16 residues. The germline CDR1 and CDR2 sequences are LGHNA and YSLEER. For the CDR3, the DNA is TGCGCCAGCAGCCAAGATCTAGCGGGAGGTATAGATACGCAGTATTTT. Protein product: CASSQDLAGGIDTQYF.

This chain connects TRBV7-7 to TRBJ2-2; TRBD2 aligns across 8 bases. The CDR3 totals 15 residues. Germline V gene sequence: CDR1 SSHAT, CDR2 FNYEAQ (reference sequence). With 3 bases clipped from V and 0 bases from J, the junction kept 0 bases outside the gene matches. The CDR3 loop reads CASSLGLANTGELFF. The CDR3, as DNA: TGTGCCAGCAGCTTGGGACTAGCGAACACCGGGGAGCTGTTTTTT.

This clone was found once. V usage is TRBV2 and J usage is TRBJ2-1; unclear D gene. The CDR3 length is 15 residues. V was pared by 4 bases and J by 1 base, with 11 bases between. The germline gives CDR1 SNHLY, CDR2 FYNNEI. Here the CDR3 reads CASSAGRQSYNEQFF. In nucleotides, the CDR3 is TGTGCCAGCAGTGCAGGAAGACAATCCTACAATGAGCAGTTCTTC.

This chain joins TRBV5-1 and TRBJ2-1, with 10 bases that match TRBD1. CDR3 size: 13 residues. CDR1 SGHRS and CDR2 YFSETQ come from the germline V gene. The V and J ends lost 4 bases and 5 bases, in that order; junction bases with no gene match: 0. CDR3 sequence (DNA): TGCGCCAGCAGCGGACAGGGGGACAATGAGCAGTTCTTC. This codes for CASSGQGDNEQFF. Filled out from reference TRBV5-1 and TRBJ2-1, the complete variable domain reads KAGVTQTPRYLIKTRGQQVTLSCSPISGHRSVSWYQQTPGQGLQFLFEYFSETQRNKGNFPGRFSGRQFSNSRSEMNVSTLELGDSALYLCASSGQGDNEQFFGPGTRLTVL.

V usage is TRBV5-1 and J usage is TRBJ2-7; TRBD1 might be the D (6 bases). V lost 4 bases, J lost 1 base, and 12 bases lay in between. The germline V gene encodes CDR1 SGHRS and CDR2 YFSETQ. This CDR3 region has 14 residues. CDR3 nucleotide sequence: TGCGCCAGCAGCCTCTCTACAGGGTCCTACGAGCAGTACTTC. Amino acids: CASSLSTGSYEQYF.

The J gene is TRBJ2-2, the V gene TRBV28, with 7 nucleotides matching TRBD1. Looked up from germline, CDR1 is MDHEN and CDR2 is SYDVKM. The CDR3 extends over 15 amino acids. V lost 7 bases, J lost 6 bases, and 11 bases stayed unmatched. The CDR3 reads CASNPDRARSGELFF. The CDR3 DNA reads TGTGCCAGCAACCCTGACAGGGCCAGATCCGGGGAGCTGTTTTTT.

The J gene is TRBJ1-3, the V gene TRBV7-9; 9 nucleotides align to TRBD1. The germline V gene encodes CDR1 SEHNR and CDR2 FQNEAQ (reference sequence). The CDR3 loop spans 15 amino acids. After removal of 6 bases from V and 7 bases from J, the junction contained 10 bases not matched to a gene. CDR3 sequence: CASSTGTGRSNTIYF. The CDR3 region has the DNA TGTGCCAGCAGTACCGGGACAGGGAGAAGTAACACCATATATTTT.